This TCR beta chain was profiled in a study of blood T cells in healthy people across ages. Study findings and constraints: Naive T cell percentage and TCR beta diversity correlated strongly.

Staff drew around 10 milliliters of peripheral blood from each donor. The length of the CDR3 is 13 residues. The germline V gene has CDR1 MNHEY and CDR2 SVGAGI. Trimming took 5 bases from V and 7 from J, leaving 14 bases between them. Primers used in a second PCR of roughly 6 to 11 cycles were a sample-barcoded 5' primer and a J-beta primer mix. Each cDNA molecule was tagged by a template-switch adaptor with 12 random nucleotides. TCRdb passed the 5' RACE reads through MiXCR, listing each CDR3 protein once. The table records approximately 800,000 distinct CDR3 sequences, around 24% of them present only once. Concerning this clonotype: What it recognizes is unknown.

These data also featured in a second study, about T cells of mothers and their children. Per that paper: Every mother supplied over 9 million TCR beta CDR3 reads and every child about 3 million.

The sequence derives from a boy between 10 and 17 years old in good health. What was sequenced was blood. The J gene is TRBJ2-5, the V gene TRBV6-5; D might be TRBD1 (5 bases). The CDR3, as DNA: TGTGCCAGCAGTCTAGATATTCAGGGGACCCAGTACTTC. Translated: CASSLDIQGTQYF.